These 5 T cell receptor beta chains were all obtained from the same sample, sequenced in a study of blood T cell repertoires in COVID-19 (dated by TCRdb to the early 2020s). Receptors were amplified or captured by the immunoSEQ multiplex PCR assay. TCRdb's version of the immuneACCESS table is confined to in-frame rearrangements and falls short of the full clone set. An unresolved V gene accounts for under half of the shortfall where checked; the remainder is of unknown origin. Counted in this sample were about 340,000 clones; about 90% of them appeared once. The ten largest clones capture around 3.5% of the sample. The source material was peripheral blood. All receptors come from a woman aged 18-30 years who had recovered from COVID-19.

The chain recombines TRBV24-1 with TRBJ1-1, with 9 bases identical to TRBD1. Germline V gene sequence: CDR1 KGHDR, CDR2 SFDVKD. The CDR3 has 13 amino acids. V shed 7 bases, J shed 6 bases, and the junction held 5 bases outside the gene matches. The CDR3 coding sequence is TGTGCCACCAGGAACCGGGACAGGGCTGAAGCTTTCTTT. It is translated as CATRNRDRAEAFF.

The V call is TRBV7-9, the J call TRBJ1-1, with a possible D match to TRBD1 (5 bases). This CDR3 comprises 12 residues. Between the trimmed V and J ends, which lost 10 bases and 1 base, there was a span of 10 bases. The germline gives CDR1 SEHNR, CDR2 FQNEAQ (reference sequence). CDR3 in DNA: TGTGCCACAAACGGACAGAACACTGAAGCTTTCTTT. This sequence encodes CATNGQNTEAFF.

J is TRBJ2-2 and V is TRBV19, with D possibly TRBD2 on 5 matching bases. Germline lookup yields CDR1 LNHDA and CDR2 SQIVND (reference sequence). V lost 7 bases and J 5 bases, leaving 17 bases between the germline ends. This CDR3 contains 15 residues. The chain's CDR3 is CASMLSGPGTGELFF. In DNA form, the CDR3 reads TGTGCCAGTATGTTGAGTGGGCCGGGGACCGGGGAGCTGTTTTTT.

The CDR3 nucleotides read TGTGCTAGTGGTTTGTCAGGGGGCGGCTATGGCTACACCTTC. Translation gives CASGLSGGGYGYTF. The rearrangement joins TRBV12-5 to TRBJ1-2; TRBD1 aligns across 8 bases. Trimming cost V 2 bases and J 4 bases; bases outside gene matches: 3. Germline CDR1 LGHNT, CDR2 FRNRAP. This CDR3 is 14 amino acids long.

The CDR3 sequence: CAWSVLAGGLDEQFF. In nucleotides, the CDR3 is TGTGCCTGGAGTGTACTAGCGGGAGGCTTGGATGAGCAGTTCTTC. V usage is TRBV30 and J usage is TRBJ2-1; the match to TRBD2 covers 12 bases. Germline V gene data show CDR1 as GTSNPN and CDR2 as SVGIG (reference sequence). The ends lost 0 bases at V and 8 bases at J; junction bases unmatched: 5. There are 15 residues in the CDR3.